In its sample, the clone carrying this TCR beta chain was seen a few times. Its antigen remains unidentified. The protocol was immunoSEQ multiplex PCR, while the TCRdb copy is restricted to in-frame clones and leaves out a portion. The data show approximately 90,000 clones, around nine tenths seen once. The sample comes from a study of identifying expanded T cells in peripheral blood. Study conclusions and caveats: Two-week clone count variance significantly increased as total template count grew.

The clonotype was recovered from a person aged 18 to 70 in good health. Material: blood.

DNA of the CDR3: TGTGCCAGCAGTTACGGGCAGGGGTCTTCCGAGCAGTACTTC. Protein: CASSYGQGSSEQYF. This chain connects TRBV6-6 to TRBJ2-7, with D perhaps matching TRBD1 (6 bases). Germline CDR1 and CDR2: MNHNY and SVGAGI (reference sequence). This CDR3 contains 14 residues. With 2 bases removed from V and 6 bases from J, the gap between germline ends came to 14 bases.